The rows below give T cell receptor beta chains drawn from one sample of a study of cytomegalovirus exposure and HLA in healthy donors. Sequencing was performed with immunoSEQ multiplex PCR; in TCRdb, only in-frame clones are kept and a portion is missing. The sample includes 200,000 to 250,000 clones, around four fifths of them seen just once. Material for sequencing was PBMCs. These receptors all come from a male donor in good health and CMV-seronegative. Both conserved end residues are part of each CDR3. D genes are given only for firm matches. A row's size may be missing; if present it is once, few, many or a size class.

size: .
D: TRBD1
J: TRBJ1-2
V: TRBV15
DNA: TGTGCCACCAGCAGGGGGACAGGGGGAAGGTATGGCTACACCTTC
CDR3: CATSRGTGGRYGYTF

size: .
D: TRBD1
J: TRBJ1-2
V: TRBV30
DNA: TGTGCCTGGATGCCAGGGGGCGCCGGCTACACCTTC
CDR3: CAWMPGGAGYTF

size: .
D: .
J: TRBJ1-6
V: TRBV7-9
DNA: TGTGCCAGCAGCCCCCCGGGCAGGGCCAATTCACCCCTCCACTTT
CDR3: CASSPPGRANSPLHF

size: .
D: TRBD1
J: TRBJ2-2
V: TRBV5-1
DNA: TGCGCCAGCAGCTGGGGACAGGGTACCGGGGAGCTGTTTTTT
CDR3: CASSWGQGTGELFF

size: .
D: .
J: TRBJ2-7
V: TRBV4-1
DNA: TGCGCCAGCAGCGTAAGTGGGGGGACCCCGACCTACGAGCAGTACTTC
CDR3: CASSVSGGTPTYEQYF

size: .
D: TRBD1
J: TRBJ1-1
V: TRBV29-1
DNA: TGCAGCGTTTCACGGACAGGGGCGAACACTGAAGCTTTCTTT
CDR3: CSVSRTGANTEAFF

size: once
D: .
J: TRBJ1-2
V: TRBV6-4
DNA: TGTGCCAGCACGGGACAACACTATGGCTACACCTTC
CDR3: CASTGQHYGYTF

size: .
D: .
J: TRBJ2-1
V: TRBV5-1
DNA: TGCGCCAGCAGCTTGGGTCAGGCAGGGGAATACAATGAGCAGTTCTTC
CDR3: CASSLGQAGEYNEQFF

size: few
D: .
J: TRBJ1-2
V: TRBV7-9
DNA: TGTGCCAGCAGGCCCCGGGGGGGCTCTGGCTACACCTTC
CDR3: CASRPRGGSGYTF

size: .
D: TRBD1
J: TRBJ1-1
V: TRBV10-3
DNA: TGTGCCATCAGGGGGGGGACAGGGGAAGCAGCTTTCTTT
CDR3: CAIRGGTGEAAFF

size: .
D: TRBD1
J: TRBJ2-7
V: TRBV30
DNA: TGTGCCTGGTACGGGACAGGCGAGCAGTACTTC
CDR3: CAWYGTGEQYF

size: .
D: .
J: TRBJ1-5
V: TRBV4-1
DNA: TGCGCCAGCAGCCGCAGACAGAGCCCTTATAGCAATCAGCCCCAGCATTTT
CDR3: CASSRRQSPYSNQPQHF

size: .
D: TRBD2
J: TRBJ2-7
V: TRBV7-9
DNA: TGTGCCAGCAGCTTAGGGGCACTAGCGGGAGAGGGGTCCTCCTACGAGCAGTACTTC
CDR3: CASSLGALAGEGSSYEQYF

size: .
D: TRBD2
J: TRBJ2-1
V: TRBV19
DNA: TGTGCCAGTAGATCGTTAGCGGGAGGACTTGTATCCTACAATGAGCAGTTCTTC
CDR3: CASRSLAGGLVSYNEQFF

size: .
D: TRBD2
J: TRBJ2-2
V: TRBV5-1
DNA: TGCGCCAGCAGCTTGGCTGGTAGCGGGATATCCGGGGAGCTGTTTTTT
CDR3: CASSLAGSGISGELFF

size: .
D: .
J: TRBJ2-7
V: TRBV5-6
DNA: TGTGCCAGCAGCCGGACTGTACTATCCTACGAGCAGTACTTC
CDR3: CASSRTVLSYEQYF

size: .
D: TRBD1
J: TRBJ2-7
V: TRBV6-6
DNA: TGTGCCAGCAGTTACTCAGTGGGACAGACCGACGAGCAGTACTTC
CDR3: CASSYSVGQTDEQYF

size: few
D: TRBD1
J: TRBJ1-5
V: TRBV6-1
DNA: TGTGCCAGCAGTGTAGCAAGGACAGGTGCCTATCAGCCCCAGCATTTT
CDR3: CASSVARTGAYQPQHF

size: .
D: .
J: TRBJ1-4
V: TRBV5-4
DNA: TGTGCCAGCAGCAGGGAGGGGAAGGGGGATGAAAAACTGTTTTTT
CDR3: CASSREGKGDEKLFF

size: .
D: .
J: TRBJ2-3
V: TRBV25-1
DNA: TGTGCCAGCACTGAGGGGGGGTTTACAGATACGCAGTATTTT
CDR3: CASTEGGFTDTQYF

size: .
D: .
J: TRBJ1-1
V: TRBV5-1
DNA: TGCGCCAGCAGCTTGGTATTGTCCAACACTGAAGCTTTCTTT
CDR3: CASSLVLSNTEAFF

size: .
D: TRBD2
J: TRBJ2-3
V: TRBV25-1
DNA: TGTGCCAGCAGTGAAGGGACTAGCGGCGTTGGGGATACGCAGTATTTT
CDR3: CASSEGTSGVGDTQYF

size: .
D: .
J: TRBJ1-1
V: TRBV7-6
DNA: TGTGCCAGCAGCTCTGATGGACAGTCCTACACTGAAGCTTTCTTT
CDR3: CASSSDGQSYTEAFF

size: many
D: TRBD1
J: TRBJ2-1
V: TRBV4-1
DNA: TGCGCCAGCAGCCAAGGACAGGGCAAGTACAATGAGCAGTTCTTC
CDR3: CASSQGQGKYNEQFF

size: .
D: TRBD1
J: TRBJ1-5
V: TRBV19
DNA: TGTGCCAGTAAGCAGGGGGTCGATCAGCCCCAGCATTTT
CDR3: CASKQGVDQPQHF

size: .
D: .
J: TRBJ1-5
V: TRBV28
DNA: TGTGCCAGCACTCTAAGCAATCAGCCCCAGCATTTT
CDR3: CASTLSNQPQHF

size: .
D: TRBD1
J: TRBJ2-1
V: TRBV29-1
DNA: TGCAGCGTCCTAGACAGGGGGTTGGGTCCCTACAATGAGCAGTTCTTC
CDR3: CSVLDRGLGPYNEQFF

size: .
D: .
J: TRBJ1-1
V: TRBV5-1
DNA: TGCGCCAGCAGCTTGAATCAGGTCAACACTGAAGCTTTCTTT
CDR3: CASSLNQVNTEAFF

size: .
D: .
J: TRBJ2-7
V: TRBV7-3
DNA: TGTGCCAGCAGTTGGGAGAACGGCTACGAGCAGTACTTC
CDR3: CASSWENGYEQYF

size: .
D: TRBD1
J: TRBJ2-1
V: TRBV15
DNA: TGTGCCACCAGCGCCAAGACAGGGAGCTCCTACAATGAGCAGTTCTTC
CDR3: CATSAKTGSSYNEQFF

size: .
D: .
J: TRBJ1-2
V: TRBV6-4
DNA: TGTGCCAGCTCCGTCGAGGGTAGAGGAACATATGGCTACACCTTC
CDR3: CASSVEGRGTYGYTF

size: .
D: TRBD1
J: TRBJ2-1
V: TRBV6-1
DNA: TGTGCCAGCAGTGAAGCCAGGGGGCGCTTGGGGATCGTTGATGAGCAGTTCTTC
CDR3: CASSEARGRLGIVDEQFF

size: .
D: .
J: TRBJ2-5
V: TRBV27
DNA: TGTGCCAGCAGTTTTCCCCTCTCCCACCTTCCCGGAGAGACCCAGTACTTC
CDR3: CASSFPLSHLPGETQYF

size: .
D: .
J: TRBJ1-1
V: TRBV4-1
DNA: TGCGCCAGCAGCCAAGGATATGAGGGGCGGGGGGTGAACACTGAAGCTTTCTTT
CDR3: CASSQGYEGRGVNTEAFF

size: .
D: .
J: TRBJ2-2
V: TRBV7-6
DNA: TGTGCCAGCAGAGGAGGGGGGGTTGACGGGGAGCTGTTTTTT
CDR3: CASRGGGVDGELFF

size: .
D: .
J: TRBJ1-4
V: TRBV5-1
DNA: TGCGCCAGCAGCTTGGGACAGGTTCCGCGAGGTGAAAAACTGTTTTTT
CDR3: CASSLGQVPRGEKLFF

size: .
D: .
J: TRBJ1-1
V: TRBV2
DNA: TGTGCCAGCAGGGAGCGGTACCTCAGCACTGAAGCTTTCTTT
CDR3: CASRERYLSTEAFF

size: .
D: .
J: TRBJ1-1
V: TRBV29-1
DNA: TGCAGCGTTGAGCGGAACACTGAAGCTTTCTTT
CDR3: CSVERNTEAFF

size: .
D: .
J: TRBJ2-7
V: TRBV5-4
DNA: TGTGCCAGCAGCTTGGTTGGCCAACACGCCCTCGAGCAGTACTTC
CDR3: CASSLVGQHALEQYF

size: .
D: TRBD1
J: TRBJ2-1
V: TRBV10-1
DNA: TGCGCCAGCAGTGTCTCCGGGACAGGGGGCAAGCAGTTCTTC
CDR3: CASSVSGTGGKQFF